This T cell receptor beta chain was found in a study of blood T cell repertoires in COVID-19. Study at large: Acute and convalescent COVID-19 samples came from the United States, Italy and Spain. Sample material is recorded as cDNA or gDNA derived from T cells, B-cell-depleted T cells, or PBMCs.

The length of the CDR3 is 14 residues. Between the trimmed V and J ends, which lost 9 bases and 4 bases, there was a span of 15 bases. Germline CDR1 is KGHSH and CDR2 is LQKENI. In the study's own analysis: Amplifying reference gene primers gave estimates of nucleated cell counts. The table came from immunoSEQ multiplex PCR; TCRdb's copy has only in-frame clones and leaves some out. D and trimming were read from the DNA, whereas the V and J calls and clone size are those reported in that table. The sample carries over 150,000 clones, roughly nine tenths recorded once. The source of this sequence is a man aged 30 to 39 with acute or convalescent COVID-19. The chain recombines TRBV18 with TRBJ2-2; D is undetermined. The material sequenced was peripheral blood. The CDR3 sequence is CASTNYLSTGELFF. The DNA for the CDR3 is TGTGCCAGTACGAATTACCTAAGCACCGGGGAGCTGTTTTTT.